This is a list of T cell receptor beta chains from one sample in a study of post-analysis software for immune sequencing data. TCRdb analysed the PCR reads with MiXCR anew, one entry per CDR3 protein. The sample yields 400,000 to 500,000 distinct CDR3 sequences, roughly 38% seen once. The sample was blood. These receptors originate from a girl aged 2 to 9 with multiple sclerosis. Both conserved end residues are part of each CDR3. The D gene is left open where the match is weak. For some rows the clone size is stated as once, few or many, or as a class when expanded; others skip it.

>.|TRBV20-1|.|TRBJ2-3
CSVRSSGQSTDTQYF
TGCAGTGTCAGGTCCAGCGGGCAAAGCACAGATACGCAGTATTTT
>TRBD1|TRBV28|.|TRBJ2-2
CASSDRESGELFF
TGTGCCAGCAGTGACAGGGAATCCGGGGAGCTGTTTTTT
>.|TRBV4-3|.|TRBJ2-1
CASSPHIGSGYNEQFF
TGCGCCAGCAGCCCCCATATAGGGAGTGGCTACAATGAGCAGTTCTTC
>.|TRBV5-1|.|TRBJ2-3
CASSLVREDTQYF
TGCGCCAGCAGCTTGGTCCGGGAAGATACGCAGTATTTT
>.|TRBV12-3/TRBV12-4|few|TRBJ1-5
CASSSVNSNQPQHF
TGTGCCAGCAGTTCAGTTAATAGCAATCAGCCCCAGCATTTT
>.|TRBV12-3/TRBV12-4|few|TRBJ1-6
CASTIDNSPLHF
TGTGCCAGCACCATAGATAATTCACCCCTCCACTTT
>TRBD2|TRBV5-1|.|TRBJ2-3
CVSSSGLASTDTQYF
TGCGTCAGCAGCTCGGGACTAGCCAGCACAGATACGCAGTATTTT
>.|TRBV28|.|TRBJ2-3
CASSLEGGIDTQYF
TGTGCCAGCAGTTTAGAGGGGGGGATAGATACGCAGTATTTT
>.|TRBV6-2/TRBV6-3|.|TRBJ1-5
CASSFGVRYQPQHF
TGTGCCAGCAGTTTCGGGGTCCGGTATCAGCCCCAGCATTTT
>TRBD1|TRBV25-1|.|TRBJ1-4
CASSERWGQGQHSANEKLFF
TGTGCCAGCAGTGAACGTTGGGGACAGGGTCAACATAGCGCTAATGAAAAACTGTTTTTT
>TRBD2|TRBV20-1|.|TRBJ2-1
CSARDRGTSGRNEQFF
TGCAGTGCTAGAGATCGGGGGACTAGCGGGCGCAATGAGCAGTTCTTC
>TRBD1|TRBV20-1|few|TRBJ1-1
CSARGGQNGAFF
TGCAGTGCTAGGGGGGGACAGAATGGAGCTTTCTTT
>TRBD2|TRBV5-1|.|TRBJ2-1
CASRSLAEKREQFF
TGCGCCAGCAGGAGCCTAGCGGAAAAGCGGGAGCAGTTCTTC
>.|TRBV10-3|few|TRBJ1-5
CAISETSSNQPQHF
TGTGCCATCAGTGAGACAAGTAGCAATCAGCCCCAGCATTTT
>TRBD2|TRBV10-3|.|TRBJ2-1
CAISEAGLAGDLHEQFF
TGTGCCATCAGTGAAGCGGGACTAGCGGGAGATCTACATGAGCAGTTCTTC
>.|TRBV7-9|.|TRBJ1-5
CASSSLGSNQPQHF
TGTGCCAGCAGCTCCCTAGGGAGCAATCAGCCCCAGCATTTT
>TRBD2|TRBV10-3|.|TRBJ2-1
CAISDSTSGSYNEQFF
TGTGCCATCAGTGATTCAACTAGCGGGTCGTACAATGAGCAGTTCTTC
>.|TRBV14|few|TRBJ2-7
CASSPFGSYEQYF
TGTGCCAGCAGTCCGTTCGGATCCTACGAGCAGTACTTC
>.|TRBV29-1|once|TRBJ1-5
CSVEVPGDYNQPQHF
TGCAGCGTTGAAGTCCCCGGCGATTACAATCAGCCCCAGCATTTT
>TRBD1|TRBV6-1|few|TRBJ1-2
CASSATDRLRYGYTF
TGTGCCAGCAGTGCAACGGACAGGCTACGGTATGGCTACACCTTC
>TRBD1|TRBV27|few|TRBJ1-1
CASSLRGRNTEAFF
TGTGCCAGCAGTTTGAGGGGGCGGAACACTGAAGCTTTCTTT
>.|TRBV27|many|TRBJ1-5
CASSLGYSNQPQHF
TGTGCCAGCAGCTTAGGATATAGCAATCAGCCCCAGCATTTT
>.|TRBV6-5|.|TRBJ1-4
CATGTSEGKLFF
TGTGCCACCGGGACATCGGAGGGAAAACTGTTTTTT
>.|TRBV6-6|few|TRBJ2-7
CASSPLGPTYEQYF
TGTGCCAGCAGCCCCCTGGGTCCTACCTACGAGCAGTACTTC
>TRBD2|TRBV5-6|few|TRBJ2-1
CASSLLGLAGRRNEQFF
TGTGCCAGCAGCTTGCTGGGACTAGCGGGGAGAAGGAATGAGCAGTTCTTC
>.|TRBV9|few|TRBJ2-3
CASSVPTGDLPPFTEQYF
TGTGCCAGCAGCGTCCCAACCGGGGACCTTCCCCCTTTCACGGAGCAGTATTTT
>.|TRBV7-8|.|TRBJ2-4
CASSLGYIQYF
TGTGCCAGCAGCTTAGGTTACATTCAGTACTTC
>.|TRBV29-1|.|TRBJ2-1
CSVDRGTLYNEQFF
TGCAGCGTTGACAGGGGCACACTGTACAATGAGCAGTTCTTC
>.|TRBV27|.|TRBJ2-5
CASSLSWSETQYF
TGTGCCAGCAGTTTATCTTGGTCGGAGACCCAGTACTTC
>TRBD2|TRBV5-1|.|TRBJ2-5
CASQLAPQETQYF
TGCGCCAGTCAACTAGCGCCCCAAGAGACCCAGTACTTC
>.|TRBV20-1|few|TRBJ1-2
CSARINYGYTF
TGCAGTGCTCGGATTAACTATGGCTACACCTTC
>.|TRBV6-2/TRBV6-3|.|TRBJ2-3
CASRSHYGTDTQYF
TGTGCCAGCAGGTCCCACTACGGCACAGATACGCAGTATTTT
>TRBD2|TRBV27|few|TRBJ2-7
CASSEGTSGTTYEQYF
TGTGCCAGCAGTGAGGGGACTAGCGGGACTACCTACGAGCAGTACTTC
>.|TRBV9|once|TRBJ1-6
CASSAPGRGINSPLHF
TGTGCCAGCAGCGCTCCGGGGAGGGGGATAAATTCACCCCTCCACTTT
>TRBD2|TRBV7-9|.|TRBJ2-3
CASSRSGTSTDTQYF
TGTGCCAGCAGCCGTAGCGGGACTAGCACAGATACGCAGTATTTT
>.|TRBV7-9|.|TRBJ1-4
CASSPSRYGGNEKLFF
TGTGCCAGCAGCCCGTCCCGGTACGGCGGGAATGAAAAACTGTTTTTT
>.|TRBV10-3|.|TRBJ2-7
CANWDGEDEQYF
TGTGCCAACTGGGACGGGGAGGACGAGCAGTACTTC
>.|TRBV7-8|.|TRBJ1-5
CASSGLRDSWDDQPQHF
TGTGCCAGCAGCGGCCTTAGGGACTCCTGGGACGATCAGCCCCAGCATTTT
>.|TRBV28|few|TRBJ2-7
CASTTGTAYNHYEQYF
TGTGCCAGTACGACCGGGACCGCGTACAACCACTACGAGCAGTACTTC
>.|TRBV28|.|TRBJ2-7
CASSLSDSRTYEQYF
TGTGCCAGCAGTTTATCGGACAGCCGTACCTACGAGCAGTACTTC
>.|TRBV6-5|.|TRBJ2-2
CASSYTDANTGELFF
TGTGCCAGCAGTTATACAGACGCGAACACCGGGGAGCTGTTTTTT
>.|TRBV5-6|many|TRBJ1-1
CASSLLGNTEAFF
TGTGCCAGCAGCTTACTAGGTAACACTGAAGCTTTCTTT
>.|TRBV19|.|TRBJ1-1
CASSGGQGNTEAFF
TGTGCCAGTAGTGGTGGGCAGGGGAACACTGAAGCTTTCTTT
>.|TRBV7-3|.|TRBJ2-6
CASSSTQFNGANVLTF
TGTGCCAGCAGCTCCACGCAGTTTAATGGGGCCAACGTCCTGACTTTC
>.|TRBV5-1|few|TRBJ2-7
CASSFGQAEYEQYF
TGCGCCAGCAGCTTCGGGCAAGCGGAATACGAGCAGTACTTC
>.|TRBV20-1|.|TRBJ2-7
CSARSEGGGTYEQYF
TGCAGTGCTAGATCTGAGGGGGGCGGAACCTACGAGCAGTACTTC
>.|TRBV6-6|few|TRBJ1-2
CASSYSILREYGYTF
TGTGCCAGCAGTTACTCGATTCTACGGGAATATGGCTACACCTTC
>TRBD1|TRBV4-3|.|TRBJ1-1
CASGRLTDRTEAFF
TGCGCCAGCGGCCGCCTTACGGACAGGACTGAAGCTTTCTTT
>TRBD2|TRBV7-3|.|TRBJ2-7
CASSLVAGTSSYNEQYF
TGTGCCAGCAGCTTAGTCGCCGGGACTAGCTCCTACAATGAGCAGTACTTC
>.|TRBV3-1|few|TRBJ1-1
CASSQAGQLNTEAFF
TGTGCCAGCAGCCAAGCCGGACAACTGAACACTGAAGCTTTCTTT
>.|TRBV12-3/TRBV12-4|.|TRBJ2-5
CASRASSYETQYF
TGTGCCAGCAGGGCCAGTTCGTACGAGACCCAGTACTTC
>.|TRBV20-1|.|TRBJ2-7
CSARCRHEQYF
TGCAGCGCTAGATGTCGCCACGAGCAGTACTTC
>TRBD1|TRBV7-9|few|TRBJ1-5
CASSSRGTQPQHF
TGTGCCAGCAGCTCCAGGGGGACTCAGCCCCAGCATTTT
>.|TRBV9|.|TRBJ2-3
CASSVESRATQYF
TGTGCCAGCAGCGTAGAAAGTCGGGCTACGCAGTATTTT
>.|TRBV7-9|.|TRBJ2-2
CASSAAKVYTGELFF
TGTGCCAGCAGCGCCGCTAAAGTATACACCGGGGAGCTGTTTTTT
>.|TRBV25-1|few|TRBJ1-1
CASSLRGARSTEAFF
TGTGCCAGCTCGCTCCGGGGGGCGCGGAGCACTGAAGCTTTCTTT